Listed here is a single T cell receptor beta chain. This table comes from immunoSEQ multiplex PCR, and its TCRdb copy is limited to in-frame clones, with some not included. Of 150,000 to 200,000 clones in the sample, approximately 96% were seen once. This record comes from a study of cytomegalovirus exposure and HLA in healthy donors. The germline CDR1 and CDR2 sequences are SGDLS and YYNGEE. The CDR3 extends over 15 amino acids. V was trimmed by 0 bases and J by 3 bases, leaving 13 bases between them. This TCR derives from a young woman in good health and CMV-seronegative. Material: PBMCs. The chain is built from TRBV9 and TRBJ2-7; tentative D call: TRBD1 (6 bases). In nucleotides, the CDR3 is TGTGCCAGCAGCGTAGGAGACAGGAGATACTACGAGCAGTACTTC. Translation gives CASSVGDRRYYEQYF. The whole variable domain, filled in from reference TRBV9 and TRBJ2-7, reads DSGVTQTPKHLITATGQRVTLRCSPRSGDLSVYWYQQSLDQGLQFLIQYYNGEERAKGNILERFSAQQFPDLHSELNLSSLELGDSALYFCASSVGDRRYYEQYFGPGTRLTVT.